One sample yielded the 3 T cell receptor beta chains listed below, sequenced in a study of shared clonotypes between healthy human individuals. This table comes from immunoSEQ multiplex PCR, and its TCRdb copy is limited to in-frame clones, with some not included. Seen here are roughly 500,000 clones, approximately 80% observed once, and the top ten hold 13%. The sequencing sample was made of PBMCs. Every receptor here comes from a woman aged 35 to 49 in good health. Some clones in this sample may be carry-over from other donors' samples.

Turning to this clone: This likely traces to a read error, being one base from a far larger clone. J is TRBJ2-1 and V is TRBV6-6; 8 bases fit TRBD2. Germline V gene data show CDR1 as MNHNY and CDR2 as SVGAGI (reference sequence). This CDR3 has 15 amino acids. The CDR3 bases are TGTGCCGGCAGTTACAGGCGGGAGGTTCCCAATGAGCAGTTCTTC. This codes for CAGSYRREVPNEQFF.

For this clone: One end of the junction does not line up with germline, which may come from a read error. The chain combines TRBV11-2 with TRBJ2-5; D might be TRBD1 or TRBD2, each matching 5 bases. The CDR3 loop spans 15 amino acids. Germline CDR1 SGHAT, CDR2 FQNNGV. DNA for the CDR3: TGTGCCAGCAGCCGGGGCAGCAATGTATGGGAGACCCGGTACTTC. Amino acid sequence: CASSRGSNVWETRYF.

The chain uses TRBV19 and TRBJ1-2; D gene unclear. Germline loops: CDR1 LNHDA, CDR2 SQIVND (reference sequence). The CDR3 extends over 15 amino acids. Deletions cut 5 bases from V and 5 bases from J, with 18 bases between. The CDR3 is CASSDSRAEKYGYTF. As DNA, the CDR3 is TGTGCCAGTAGTGATTCTCGGGCGGAAAAGTATGGCTACACCTTC.